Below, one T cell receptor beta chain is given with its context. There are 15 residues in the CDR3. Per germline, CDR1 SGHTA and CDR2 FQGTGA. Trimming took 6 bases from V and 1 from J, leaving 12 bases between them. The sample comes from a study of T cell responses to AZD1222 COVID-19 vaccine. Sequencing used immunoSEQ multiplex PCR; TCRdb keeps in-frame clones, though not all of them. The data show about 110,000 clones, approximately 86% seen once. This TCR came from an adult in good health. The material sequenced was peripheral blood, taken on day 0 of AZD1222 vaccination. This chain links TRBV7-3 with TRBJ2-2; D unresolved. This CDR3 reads CASRGSARNTGELFF. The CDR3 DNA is TGTGCCAGCAGGGGCTCCGCCAGGAACACCGGGGAGCTGTTTTTT.